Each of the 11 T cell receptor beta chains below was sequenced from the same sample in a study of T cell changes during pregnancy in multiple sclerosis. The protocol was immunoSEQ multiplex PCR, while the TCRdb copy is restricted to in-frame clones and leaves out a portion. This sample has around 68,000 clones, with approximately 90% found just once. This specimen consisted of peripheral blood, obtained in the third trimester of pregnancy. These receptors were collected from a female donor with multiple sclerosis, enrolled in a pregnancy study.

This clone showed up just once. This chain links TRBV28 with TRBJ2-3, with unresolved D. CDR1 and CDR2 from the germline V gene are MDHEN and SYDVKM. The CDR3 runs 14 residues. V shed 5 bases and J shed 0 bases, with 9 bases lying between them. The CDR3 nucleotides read TGTGCCAGCAGTATCATACTAAGCACAGATACGCAGTATTTT. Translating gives CASSIILSTDTQYF.

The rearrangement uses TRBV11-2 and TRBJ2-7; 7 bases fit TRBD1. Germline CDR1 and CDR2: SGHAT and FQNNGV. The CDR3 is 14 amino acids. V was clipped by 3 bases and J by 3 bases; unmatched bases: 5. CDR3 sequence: CASSFSRDSYEQYF. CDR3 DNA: TGTGCCAGCAGCTTTTCAAGGGACAGCTACGAGCAGTACTTC. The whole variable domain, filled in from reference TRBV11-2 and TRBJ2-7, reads EAGVAQSPRYKIIEKRQSVAFWCNPISGHATLYWYQQILGQGPKLLIQFQNNGVVDDSQLPKDRFSAERLKGVDSTLKIQPAKLEDSAVYLCASSFSRDSYEQYFGPGTRLTVT.

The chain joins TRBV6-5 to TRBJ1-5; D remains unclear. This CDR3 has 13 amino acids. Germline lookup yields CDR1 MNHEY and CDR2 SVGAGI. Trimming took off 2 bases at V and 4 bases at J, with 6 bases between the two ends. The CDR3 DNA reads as TGTGCCAGCAGTTACAATCCGAATCAGCCCCAGCATTTT. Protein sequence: CASSYNPNQPQHF.

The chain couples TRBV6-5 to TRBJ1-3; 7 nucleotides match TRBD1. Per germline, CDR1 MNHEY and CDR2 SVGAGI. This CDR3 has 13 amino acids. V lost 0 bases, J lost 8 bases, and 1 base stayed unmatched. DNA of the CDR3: TGTGCCAGCAGTTACTCAACAGGGGACACCATATATTTT. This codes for CASSYSTGDTIYF.

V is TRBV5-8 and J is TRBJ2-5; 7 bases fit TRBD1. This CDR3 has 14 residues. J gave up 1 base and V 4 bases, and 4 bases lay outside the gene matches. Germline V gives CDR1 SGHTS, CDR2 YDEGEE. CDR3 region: CASSRTGFQETQYF. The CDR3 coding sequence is TGTGCCAGCAGCAGGACAGGTTTCCAAGAGACCCAGTACTTC. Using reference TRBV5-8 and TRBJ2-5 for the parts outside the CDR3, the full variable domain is EAGVTQSPTHLIKTRGQQATLRCSPISGHTSVYWYQQALGLGLQFLLWYDEGEERNRGNFPPRFSGRQFPNYSSELNVNALELEDSALYLCASSRTGFQETQYFGPGTRLLVL.

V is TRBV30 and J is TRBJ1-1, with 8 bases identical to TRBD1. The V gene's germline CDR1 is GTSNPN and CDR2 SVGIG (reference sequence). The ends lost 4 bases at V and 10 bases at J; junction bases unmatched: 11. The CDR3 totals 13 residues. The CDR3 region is CAWNRKNRGAAFF. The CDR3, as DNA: TGTGCCTGGAATCGAAAAAACAGGGGGGCAGCTTTCTTT.

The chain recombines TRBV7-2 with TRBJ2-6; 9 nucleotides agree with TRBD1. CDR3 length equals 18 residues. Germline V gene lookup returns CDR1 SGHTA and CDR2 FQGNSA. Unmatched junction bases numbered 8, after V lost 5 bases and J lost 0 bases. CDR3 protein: CASSPRTGVLSGANVLTF. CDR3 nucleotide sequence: TGTGCCAGCAGCCCAAGGACAGGGGTCCTCTCTGGGGCCAACGTCCTGACTTTC.

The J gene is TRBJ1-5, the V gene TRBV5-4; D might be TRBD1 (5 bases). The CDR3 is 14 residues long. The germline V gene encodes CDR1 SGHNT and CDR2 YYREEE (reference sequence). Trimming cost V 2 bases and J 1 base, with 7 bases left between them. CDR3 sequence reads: CASSLSGSNQPQHF. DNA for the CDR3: TGTGCCAGCAGCTTATCAGGGAGCAATCAGCCCCAGCATTTT.

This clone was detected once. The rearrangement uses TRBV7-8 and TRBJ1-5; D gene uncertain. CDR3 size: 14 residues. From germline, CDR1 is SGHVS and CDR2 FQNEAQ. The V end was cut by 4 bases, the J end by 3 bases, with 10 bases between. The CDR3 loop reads CASSSRRFNQPQHF. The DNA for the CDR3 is TGTGCCAGCAGCTCCCGGAGATTCAATCAGCCCCAGCATTTT.

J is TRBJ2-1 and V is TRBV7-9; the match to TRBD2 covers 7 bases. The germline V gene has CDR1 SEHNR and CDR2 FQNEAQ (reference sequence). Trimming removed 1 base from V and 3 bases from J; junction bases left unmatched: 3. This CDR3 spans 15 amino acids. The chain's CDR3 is CASSLVAGFYNEQFF. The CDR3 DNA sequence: TGTGCCAGCAGCTTAGTAGCGGGTTTCTACAATGAGCAGTTCTTC. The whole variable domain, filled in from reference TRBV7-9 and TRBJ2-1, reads DTGVSQNPRHKITKRGQNVTFRCDPISEHNRLYWYRQTLGQGPEFLTYFQNEAQLEKSRLLSDRFSAERPKGSFSTLEIQRTEQGDSAMYLCASSLVAGFYNEQFFGPGTRLTVL.

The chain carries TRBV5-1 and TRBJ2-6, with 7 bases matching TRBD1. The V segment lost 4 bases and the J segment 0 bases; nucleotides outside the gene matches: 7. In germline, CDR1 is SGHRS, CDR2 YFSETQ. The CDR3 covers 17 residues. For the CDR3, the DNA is TGCGCCAGCAGCGCTCGACAGGGTTCCTCTGGGGCCAACGTCCTGACTTTC. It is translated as CASSARQGSSGANVLTF.